The rows below give T cell receptor beta chains drawn from one sample of a study of shared clonotypes between healthy human individuals. Clones were sequenced by immunoSEQ multiplex PCR, and TCRdb holds only the in-frame ones, with some missing. The sample comprises 2.3 million or so clones, roughly 93% of which are singletons, and about 0.41% rests with the top ten. Material: naive CD4+ T cells from PBMCs. The receptor set was obtained from a man aged 18 to 29 in good health. Some clones in this sample may be carry-over from other donors' samples. The CDR3 runs from the conserved cysteine through the conserved F or W. A D gene is named only where the DNA matches it firmly. Clone size is stated in some rows and not others, as once, few, many or a class when expanded.

j_call d_call clone_size v_call cdr3_nt cdr3_aa
TRBJ1-1 NA NA TRBV7-2 TGTGCCAGCAGCCTGAGGGGTAACACTGAAGCTTTCTTT CASSLRGNTEAFF
TRBJ1-4 TRBD1 NA TRBV29-1 TGCAGCGTTGGGCGGGGACAGGCGGGGGAAAAACTGTTTTTT CSVGRGQAGEKLFF
TRBJ2-1 NA NA TRBV7-8 TGTGCCAGCAGCTTAGTACGCAATGAGCAGTTCTTC CASSLVRNEQFF
TRBJ1-2 NA NA TRBV6-1 TGTGCCAGCAGTGAAAGTTCCCGGACACCCTTAGGGGGCTTC CASSESSRTPLGGF
TRBJ1-2 NA NA TRBV29-1 TGCAGCGTTGAATGGAGCAGGGCCTATGGCTACACCTTC CSVEWSRAYGYTF
TRBJ1-4 TRBD1 NA TRBV28 TGTGCCAGCAGTTTACCGGGACAGGGTGGTGAAAAACTGTTTTTT CASSLPGQGGEKLFF
TRBJ1-5 TRBD1 NA TRBV5-1 TGCGCCAGCAGCTTGGAACAGGGGGTTCAGCCCCAGCATTTT CASSLEQGVQPQHF
TRBJ1-2 NA NA TRBV28 TGTGCCAGCAGAGTACCCGGGACAATAAACTATGGCTACACCTTC CASRVPGTINYGYTF
TRBJ2-7 NA NA TRBV14 TGTGCCAGCAGCCAAAGCAGCCCCTACGAGCAGTACTTC CASSQSSPYEQYF
TRBJ2-7 TRBD2 NA TRBV6-1 TGTGCCAGCAGGCGGACTAGCGGGAGGTACGAGCAGTACTTC CASRRTSGRYEQYF
TRBJ1-4 NA NA TRBV5-1 TGCGCCAGCAGCCAAACCGCGGTGCAGGGTTTTGAAAAACTGTTTTTT CASSQTAVQGFEKLFF
TRBJ2-7 TRBD2 NA TRBV5-1 TGCGCCAGCACCTTAGCGGGAGGCAACTCCTACGAGCAGTACTTC CASTLAGGNSYEQYF
TRBJ2-5 NA NA TRBV9 TGTGCCAGCAGCGTAGTATTGGCAGGCCAAGAGACCCAGTACTTC CASSVVLAGQETQYF
TRBJ2-1 TRBD2 NA TRBV7-8 TGTGCCAGCAGCCTTTTAGCGGGAGTCGTCAATGAGCAGTTCTTC CASSLLAGVVNEQFF
TRBJ2-3 TRBD2 NA TRBV9 TGTGCCAGCAGCCGCCATATGACTAGCGGCGCCGCCACAGATACGCAGTATTTT CASSRHMTSGAATDTQYF
TRBJ2-1 NA once TRBV18 TGTGCCAGCTCACCCTCCAGCTATCTAGAGCAGTTCTTC CASSPSSYLEQFF
TRBJ2-6 TRBD1 NA TRBV11-3 TGTGCCAGCAGCCCTGGAGGGACAGGGCTTGCTGGGGCCAACGTCCTGACTTTC CASSPGGTGLAGANVLTF
TRBJ2-3 NA NA TRBV7-9 TGTGCCAGCACCACAATCACAGATACGCAGTATTTT CASTTITDTQYF
TRBJ2-6 NA NA TRBV5-1 TGCGCCAGCTCCCGGGCCGCCAACTCTGGGGCCAACGTCCTGACTTTC CASSRAANSGANVLTF
TRBJ2-7 TRBD2 NA TRBV11-2 TGTGCCAGCAGCTTAATGCTAGCGGGAGACTACGAGCAGTACTTC CASSLMLAGDYEQYF
TRBJ2-3 NA NA TRBV19 TGTGCCAGTAGTATGCTCAGAGGGGTTGAGGATACGCAGTATTTT CASSMLRGVEDTQYF
TRBJ2-7 NA NA TRBV2 TGTGCCAGCAGTGCGGCGGGGTACGAGCAGTACTTC CASSAAGYEQYF
TRBJ1-1 NA NA TRBV10-2 TGCGCCAGCAGTGTCTTGGGGGCTGAGAACACTGAAGCTTTCTTT CASSVLGAENTEAFF
TRBJ2-1 TRBD2 NA TRBV5-1 TGCGCCAGCAGCACGGGACTAGCGGGAGGAATTGCGGGCAATGAGCAGTTCTTC CASSTGLAGGIAGNEQFF
TRBJ2-1 NA NA TRBV11-2 TGTGCCAGCAGCTGGGACCCCGTCAATGAGCAGTTCTTC CASSWDPVNEQFF
TRBJ2-1 NA NA TRBV20-1 TGCAGTCTGGGTAGATACAATGAGCAGTTCTTC CSLGRYNEQFF
TRBJ2-7 TRBD2 NA TRBV5-1 TGCGCCAGCAGCTTGGGGGTTAGCGGGAGAGTCTACGAGCAGTACTTC CASSLGVSGRVYEQYF
TRBJ1-2 NA NA TRBV28 TGTGCCAGCAGTTTACAGGGTTCCTGGGCCTATGGCTACACCTTC CASSLQGSWAYGYTF
TRBJ2-1 NA NA TRBV5-1 TGCGCCAGCAGCTTGGAAGTAGGTGAGCAGTTCTTC CASSLEVGEQFF
TRBJ2-3 NA NA TRBV7-2 TGTGCCAGCAGCTTGGAAATAACAGATACGCAGTATTTT CASSLEITDTQYF
TRBJ2-3 TRBD2 NA TRBV5-6 TGTGCCAGCAGCTTTAACGGCAGGGAGGGGAATACGCAGTATTTT CASSFNGREGNTQYF
TRBJ2-3 NA NA TRBV28 TGTGCCAGCAGTCCCTCGGGCGAACCTAGGGCAGATACGCAGTATTTT CASSPSGEPRADTQYF
TRBJ1-5 NA NA TRBV7-2 TGTGCCAGCAGCCAAATAAGCAATCAGCCCCAGCATTTT CASSQISNQPQHF
TRBJ2-7 TRBD2 NA TRBV7-2 TGTGCCAGCAGCTTAGCGGGGACTAGCGGGAGCTACGAGCAGTACTTC CASSLAGTSGSYEQYF
TRBJ1-4 NA NA TRBV2 TGTGCCAGCAGTGGCCGATGGGGAAGTGAAAAACTGTTTTTT CASSGRWGSEKLFF
TRBJ2-1 NA NA TRBV28 TGTGCCAGCAGTTCGCCTAGCACCGGGGATAGTGAGCAGTTCTTC CASSSPSTGDSEQFF
TRBJ1-2 TRBD1 NA TRBV28 TGTGCCAGCAGCGGTGGACAGGGCAGCTATGGCTACACCTTC CASSGGQGSYGYTF
TRBJ1-5 NA NA TRBV2 TGTGCCAGCAGTGACAGGGGAGGCAATCAGCCCCAGCATTTT CASSDRGGNQPQHF